A selection of T cell receptor beta chains follows, all from one sample in a study of blood T cell repertoires in COVID-19. Clones were read by immunoSEQ multiplex PCR, and TCRdb kept only the in-frame ones, dropping some. The sample includes 490,000 or so clones, more than 75% of them seen just once. The specimen was PBMCs or T cells enriched from blood (not recorded which). These receptors all stem from a woman in her thirties or forties who had recovered from COVID-19. Both conserved end residues are part of each CDR3. The order of the fields is V gene, clone size, J gene, CDR3 protein. A row's size may be missing; if present it is once, few, many or a size class.

v_call: TRBV7-2
clone_size: NA
j_call: TRBJ2-1
cdr3_aa: CASSLVGLANEQFF

v_call: TRBV7-2
clone_size: NA
j_call: TRBJ2-7
cdr3_aa: CASSLGRGGPYEQYF

v_call: TRBV12-5
clone_size: NA
j_call: TRBJ2-5
cdr3_aa: CASWDVNQGAGETQYF

v_call: TRBV11-3
clone_size: once
j_call: TRBJ1-2
cdr3_aa: CASSLSLGATYGYTF

v_call: TRBV19
clone_size: NA
j_call: TRBJ2-1
cdr3_aa: CASKVGGAQDNEQFF

v_call: TRBV5-6
clone_size: NA
j_call: TRBJ2-7
cdr3_aa: CASSQGLSDEQYF

v_call: TRBV5-1
clone_size: NA
j_call: TRBJ1-5
cdr3_aa: CASSLGIGDQPQHF

v_call: TRBV21-1
clone_size: NA
j_call: TRBJ1-5
cdr3_aa: CASSKALGQASNQPQHF

v_call: TRBV2
clone_size: NA
j_call: TRBJ1-2
cdr3_aa: CASSDRGGYTF

v_call: TRBV9
clone_size: NA
j_call: TRBJ1-3
cdr3_aa: CASSAGQGGISGNTIYF

v_call: TRBV5-5
clone_size: NA
j_call: TRBJ1-2
cdr3_aa: CASSAGQGNYGYTF

v_call: TRBV7-9
clone_size: NA
j_call: TRBJ1-2
cdr3_aa: CASSFPPGTGGWGYGYTF

v_call: TRBV27
clone_size: NA
j_call: TRBJ1-2
cdr3_aa: CASGAATNYGYTF

v_call: TRBV24-1
clone_size: NA
j_call: TRBJ1-5
cdr3_aa: CATSGDNNQPQHF

v_call: TRBV18
clone_size: NA
j_call: TRBJ1-2
cdr3_aa: CASSPRQDFYGYTF

v_call: TRBV7-2
clone_size: NA
j_call: TRBJ2-1
cdr3_aa: CASSQLKTRGYGSYNEQFF

v_call: TRBV19
clone_size: few
j_call: TRBJ1-5
cdr3_aa: CASSINEGTNQPQHF

v_call: TRBV2
clone_size: NA
j_call: TRBJ1-1
cdr3_aa: CASRLQGANTEAFF

v_call: TRBV7-8
clone_size: NA
j_call: TRBJ2-1
cdr3_aa: CASSLGPGTSGYNEQFF

v_call: TRBV7-2
clone_size: NA
j_call: TRBJ1-5
cdr3_aa: CASSLADTSWPQHF

v_call: TRBV29-1
clone_size: NA
j_call: TRBJ1-1
cdr3_aa: CSVVAGGNTEAFF

v_call: TRBV9
clone_size: once
j_call: TRBJ1-2
cdr3_aa: CASSADPGGTYGYTF

v_call: TRBV7-2
clone_size: NA
j_call: TRBJ2-7
cdr3_aa: CASSLYTRDEQYF

v_call: TRBV9
clone_size: NA
j_call: TRBJ1-2
cdr3_aa: CASSATGGGYGYTF

v_call: TRBV6-5
clone_size: NA
j_call: TRBJ2-4
cdr3_aa: CASSISQGSKNIQYF

v_call: TRBV6-6
clone_size: NA
j_call: TRBJ1-4
cdr3_aa: CASSYLTGGEKLFF

v_call: TRBV9
clone_size: NA
j_call: TRBJ1-2
cdr3_aa: CASSVGTGEYGGYTF

v_call: TRBV19
clone_size: NA
j_call: TRBJ2-7
cdr3_aa: CASRVGQGAYEQYF

v_call: TRBV27
clone_size: NA
j_call: TRBJ2-7
cdr3_aa: CASRLAGSIYEQYF

v_call: TRBV3-1/TRBV3-2
clone_size: NA
j_call: TRBJ2-1
cdr3_aa: CASRPLAGGPRGEQFF

v_call: TRBV2
clone_size: NA
j_call: TRBJ2-2
cdr3_aa: CASRGSPSGELFF

v_call: TRBV6-6
clone_size: NA
j_call: TRBJ1-1
cdr3_aa: CASSDPLRTEAFF

v_call: TRBV4-2
clone_size: NA
j_call: TRBJ1-2
cdr3_aa: CASSQEESTYGYTF

v_call: TRBV25-1
clone_size: NA
j_call: TRBJ2-2
cdr3_aa: CASSASRVNTGELFF

v_call: TRBV6-2/TRBV6-3
clone_size: NA
j_call: TRBJ2-7
cdr3_aa: CASSPFSYEQYF

v_call: TRBV6-5
clone_size: NA
j_call: TRBJ1-2
cdr3_aa: CASSYQEVSYGYTF

v_call: TRBV19
clone_size: few
j_call: TRBJ2-5
cdr3_aa: CASSIDSLETQYF

v_call: TRBV27
clone_size: NA
j_call: TRBJ2-7
cdr3_aa: CASSQPGSYEQYF

v_call: TRBV6-5
clone_size: NA
j_call: TRBJ2-3
cdr3_aa: CASSRGSTDTQYF

v_call: TRBV19
clone_size: NA
j_call: TRBJ1-1
cdr3_aa: CASSIDHAGGAVSTEAFF

v_call: TRBV7-8
clone_size: NA
j_call: TRBJ2-1
cdr3_aa: CASSLAAGWGNEQFF

v_call: TRBV5-1
clone_size: NA
j_call: TRBJ2-7
cdr3_aa: CASSVDRAREQYF

v_call: TRBV18
clone_size: NA
j_call: TRBJ2-1
cdr3_aa: CASSPYTGNLEQFF

v_call: TRBV6-1
clone_size: NA
j_call: TRBJ1-5
cdr3_aa: CASSEGQGRYQPQHF

v_call: TRBV29-1
clone_size: once
j_call: TRBJ1-1
cdr3_aa: CSAGGGQGMNTEAFF

v_call: TRBV28
clone_size: once
j_call: TRBJ1-2
cdr3_aa: CASTEDINYGYTF

v_call: TRBV18
clone_size: NA
j_call: TRBJ2-1
cdr3_aa: CASSPQGFILNEQFF